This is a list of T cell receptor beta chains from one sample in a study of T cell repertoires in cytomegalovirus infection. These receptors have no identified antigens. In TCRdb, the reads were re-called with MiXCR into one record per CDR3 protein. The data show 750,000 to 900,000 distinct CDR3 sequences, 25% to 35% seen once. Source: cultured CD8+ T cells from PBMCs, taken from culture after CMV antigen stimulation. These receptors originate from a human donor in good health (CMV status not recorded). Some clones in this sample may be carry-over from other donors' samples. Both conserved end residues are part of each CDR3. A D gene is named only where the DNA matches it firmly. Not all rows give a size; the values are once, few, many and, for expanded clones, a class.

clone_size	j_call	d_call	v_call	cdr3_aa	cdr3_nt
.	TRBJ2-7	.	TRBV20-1	CSASKEEVSDEQYF	TGCAGTGCTAGCAAGGAGGAGGTGTCCGACGAGCAGTACTTC
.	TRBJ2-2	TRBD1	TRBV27	CASSWGTGALFTGELFF	TGTGCCAGCAGTTGGGGGACAGGGGCCCTCTTCACCGGGGAGCTGTTTTTT
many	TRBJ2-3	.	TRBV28	CARPASTDTQYF	TGTGCCAGGCCAGCTAGCACAGATACGCAGTATTTT
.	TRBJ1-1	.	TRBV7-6	CASSPWEHEGAFF	TGTGCCAGCAGCCCATGGGAGCACGAGGGAGCTTTCTTT
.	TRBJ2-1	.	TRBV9	CASSLMLGAYNEQFF	TGTGCCAGCAGCTTAATGTTGGGGGCCTACAATGAGCAGTTCTTC
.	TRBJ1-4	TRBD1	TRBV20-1	CSARARQGSPDSLPEKLFF	TGCAGTGCTAGAGCCCGACAGGGTAGCCCTGATTCGCTACCCGAAAAACTGTTTTTT
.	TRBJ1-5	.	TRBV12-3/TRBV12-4	CASSPHGVGQPQHF	TGTGCCAGCAGCCCGCACGGGGTCGGTCAGCCCCAGCATTTT
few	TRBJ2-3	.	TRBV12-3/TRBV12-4	CASSSSVSGQYF	TGTGCCAGCAGTTCCTCCGTCAGTGGGCAGTATTTT
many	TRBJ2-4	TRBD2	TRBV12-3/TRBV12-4	CASSRGLAGHNVNIQYF	TGTGCCAGCAGCCGGGGACTAGCGGGGCACAATGTGAACATTCAGTACTTC
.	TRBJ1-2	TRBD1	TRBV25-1	CASSEGTGFRSYTF	TGTGCCAGCAGTGAAGGGACAGGGTTTAGGAGCTACACCTTC
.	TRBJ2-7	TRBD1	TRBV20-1	CSARDSGYEQYF	TGCAGTGCTCGGGACAGCGGCTACGAGCAGTACTTC
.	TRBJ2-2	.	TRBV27	CASSLLGHLNTGELFF	TGTGCCAGCAGTTTGCTAGGACACTTAAACACCGGGGAGCTGTTTTTT
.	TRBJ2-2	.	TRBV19	CASRLNRDLNTGELFF	TGTGCCAGTAGACTAAACCGGGACTTGAACACCGGGGAGCTGTTTTTT
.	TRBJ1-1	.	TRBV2	CASREDFGDTEAFF	TGTGCCAGCAGGGAAGACTTTGGCGATACTGAAGCTTTCTTT
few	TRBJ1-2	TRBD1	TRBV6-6	CASSSSPGDSAF	TGTGCCAGCAGCTCATCGCCGGGGGACAGTGCATTC
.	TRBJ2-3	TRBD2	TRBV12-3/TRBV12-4	CASSFVLAGGASGADTQYF	TGTGCCAGCAGTTTCGTTTTAGCGGGGGGGGCCTCGGGAGCAGATACGCAGTATTTT
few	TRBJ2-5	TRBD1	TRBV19	CASSTGQSQETQYF	TGTGCCAGTAGTACGGGACAGAGCCAAGAGACCCAGTACTTC
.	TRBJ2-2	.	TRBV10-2	CASSELNRGGTTGELFF	TGCGCCAGCAGTGAGTTGAACAGGGGAGGGACCACCGGGGAGCTGTTTTTT
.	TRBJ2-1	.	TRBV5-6	CASSLGSASSYNEQFF	TGTGCCAGCAGCTTGGGGTCAGCGAGCTCCTACAATGAGCAGTTCTTC
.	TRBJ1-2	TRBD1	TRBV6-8	CASSYATLMDRGYGYTF	TGTGCCAGCAGTTACGCTACTTTGATGGACAGGGGCTATGGCTACACCTTC
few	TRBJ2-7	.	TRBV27	CASSRARSHEQYF	TGTGCCAGCAGTCGTGCAAGGAGTCACGAGCAGTACTTC
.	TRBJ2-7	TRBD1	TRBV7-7	CASSPDREYEQYF	TGTGCTAGCAGCCCCGACAGGGAATACGAGCAGTACTTC
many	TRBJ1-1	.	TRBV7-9	CASSSGQRGDTEAFF	TGTGCCAGCAGCTCCGGGCAGCGAGGTGACACTGAAGCTTTCTTT
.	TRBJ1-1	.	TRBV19	CASSMAPGGPPFF	TGTGCCAGTAGTATGGCCCCGGGTGGTCCACCTTTCTTT
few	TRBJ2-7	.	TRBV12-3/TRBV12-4	CASSSGGQSYEQYF	TGTGCCAGCAGTTCTGGAGGACAGTCCTACGAGCAGTACTTC
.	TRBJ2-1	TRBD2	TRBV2	CASRPTSGSYNEQFF	TGTGCCAGCAGGCCGACTAGCGGCTCCTACAATGAGCAGTTCTTC
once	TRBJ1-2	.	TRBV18	CASSPADRTNYGYTF	TGTGCCAGCTCACCGGCTGACAGAACTAACTATGGCTACACCTTC
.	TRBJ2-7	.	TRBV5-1	CASSQEDEQYF	TGCGCCAGCAGCCAAGAGGACGAGCAGTACTTC
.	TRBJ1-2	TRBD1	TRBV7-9	CASSFLGQGAGGYTF	TGTGCCAGCAGCTTCTTAGGGCAGGGGGCAGGTGGCTACACCTTC
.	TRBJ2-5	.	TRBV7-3	CASSLWGSGTVVETQYF	TGTGCCAGCAGCTTATGGGGTTCCGGGACGGTTGTGGAGACCCAGTACTTC
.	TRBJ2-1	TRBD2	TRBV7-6	CASSFGTSGFNEQFF	TGTGCCAGCAGCTTCGGGACTAGCGGATTCAATGAGCAGTTCTTC
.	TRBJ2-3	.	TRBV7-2	CASSIDPRGSPSDTQYF	TGTGCCAGCAGCATAGACCCTCGGGGCTCACCTTCAGATACGCAGTATTTT
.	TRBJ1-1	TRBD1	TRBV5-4	CASWGDRAEDTEAFF	TGTGCCAGCTGGGGGGACAGGGCGGAGGACACTGAAGCTTTCTTT
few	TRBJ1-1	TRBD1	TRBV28	CASSISGTGMMNTEAFF	TGTGCCAGCAGTATCTCCGGGACAGGTATGATGAACACTGAAGCTTTCTTT
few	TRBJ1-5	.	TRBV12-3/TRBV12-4	CASSRSLNQPQHF	TGTGCCAGCAGTAGGAGCCTCAATCAGCCCCAGCATTTT
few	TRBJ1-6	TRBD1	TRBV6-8	CASTWGTGALYSPLHF	TGTGCCAGCACCTGGGGGACAGGGGCTTTGTATTCACCCCTCCACTTT
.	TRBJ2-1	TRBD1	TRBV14	CASSQFTGERQFF	TGTGCCAGCAGCCAATTTACAGGGGAGCGACAGTTCTTC
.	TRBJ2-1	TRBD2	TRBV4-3	CASSHLAAPGNEQFF	TGCGCCAGCAGCCACCTAGCGGCCCCGGGTAATGAGCAGTTCTTC
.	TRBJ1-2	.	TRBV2	CASREPPDHLYGYTF	TGTGCCAGCAGGGAGCCTCCGGACCACCTCTATGGCTACACCTTC
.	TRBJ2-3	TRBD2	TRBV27	CASSWTLAGDTDTQYF	TGTGCCAGCAGTTGGACTCTAGCGGGCGACACAGATACGCAGTATTTT
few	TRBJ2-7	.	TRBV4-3	CASSQVYLGETYEQYF	TGCGCCAGCAGCCAAGTATATCTAGGGGAGACCTACGAGCAGTACTTC